Below are 19 T cell receptor beta chains sequenced from a single sample in a study of blood T cell repertoires in COVID-19. The assay was immunoSEQ multiplex PCR, and TCRdb's table has in-frame clones only and misses some. The sample contains 350,000 to 450,000 clones, roughly four fifths of which appear only once. Sequenced material: PBMCs or T cells enriched from blood (not recorded which). These receptors came from a woman aged 50 to 60 who had recovered from COVID-19.

This CDR3 is CSVDREETQYF. The CDR3 DNA is TGCAGCGTGGACAGGGAAGAGACCCAGTACTTC. V and J are TRBV29-1 and TRBJ2-5; 8 positions match TRBD1. This CDR3 has 11 amino acids. Germline CDR1 SQVTM, CDR2 ANQGSEA. Trimming at V came to 6 bases and at J to 3 bases, leaving 0 bases not matched to a gene.

CDR3 nucleotides: TGCGCCAGCAGCCAAGATTTGGTGAGACAGGTTAATGAAAAACTGTTTTTT. As protein: CASSQDLVRQVNEKLFF. This rearrangement joins TRBV4-3 to TRBJ1-4; D is perhaps TRBD1 (6 bases). CDR3 length: 17 residues. Germline CDR1 and CDR2: LGHNA and YSLEER. V lost 0 bases to trimming and J lost 4 bases, with 15 bases between them.

The chain is built from TRBV19 and TRBJ2-1; D not certain. The CDR3 totals 14 residues. The V gene's germline CDR1 is LNHDA and CDR2 SQIVND (reference sequence). V gave up 6 bases and J gave up 0 bases, with 9 bases separating them. CDR3 in DNA: TGTGCCAGTAGCGGCGGCAGCTCCTACAATGAGCAGTTCTTC. As protein: CASSGGSSYNEQFF.

As DNA, the CDR3 is TGTGCCAGCAGCTTAGACCTATTGACTAGCGTAGACGAGCAGTACTTC. Translated: CASSLDLLTSVDEQYF. V is TRBV7-2 and J is TRBJ2-7, with TRBD2 identical over 8 bases. There are 16 residues in the CDR3. The J segment lost 5 bases and the V segment lost 1 base, leaving 10 bases of the junction unmatched. Per germline, CDR1 SGHTA and CDR2 FQGNSA.

The chain carries TRBV18 and TRBJ1-1, with 9 bases aligning to TRBD1. CDR3 length: 16 amino acids. V shed 6 bases and J 0 bases; nucleotides not matched to a gene: 8. Germline V gene sequence: CDR1 KGHSH, CDR2 LQKENI. The CDR3 sequence: CASSSRDRVVNTEAFF. CDR3 nucleotides: TGTGCCAGCTCGTCCCGGGACAGGGTTGTGAACACTGAAGCTTTCTTT. The full variable domain, with the rest looked up from reference TRBV18 and TRBJ1-1, is NAGVMQNPRHLVRRRGQEARLRCSPMKGHSHVYWYRQLPEEGLKFMVYLQKENIIDESGMPKERFSAEFPKEGPSILRIQQVVRGDSAAYFCASSSRDRVVNTEAFFGQGTRLTVV.

This chain joins TRBV5-4 and TRBJ2-7; D is possibly TRBD2 (5 bases). The CDR3 loop spans 13 amino acids. Germline CDR1 SGHNT, CDR2 YYREEE (reference sequence). V dropped 3 bases and J dropped 1 base, with 8 bases sitting between them. CDR3 in amino acids: CASSYRGSYEQYF. DNA of the CDR3: TGTGCCAGCAGCTACCGGGGTTCCTACGAGCAGTACTTC.

CDR3 amino acids: CASSLDLGQGKTEAFF. In DNA form, the CDR3 reads TGTGCCAGCAGCTTAGATTTGGGACAGGGAAAAACTGAAGCTTTCTTT. The chain has TRBV11-3 and TRBJ1-1; 9 nucleotides agree with TRBD1. Trimming took 0 bases from V and 5 from J; bases not matched to a gene: 7. The germline V gene has CDR1 SGHNT and CDR2 YENEEA. The CDR3 is made up of 16 amino acids.

This sequence joins TRBV29-1 and TRBJ1-2; a weak D match, TRBD1 (5 bases). The CDR3 runs 11 residues. V lost 7 bases to trimming and J lost 8 bases, with 14 bases between them. Germline V gene lookup returns CDR1 SQVTM and CDR2 ANQGSEA. The CDR3 protein is CSGQTAGGYTF. The CDR3 nucleotides are TGCAGCGGGCAGACTGCAGGGGGCTACACCTTC.

Comments on this clone: The same CDR3 also results from other DNA sequences found in this sample. V gene TRBV5-1 combines with J gene TRBJ1-3; D unclear. CDR3 length equals 15 residues. Trimming took 0 bases from V and 0 from J, leaving 7 bases between them. Germline V lookup: CDR1 SGHRS, CDR2 YFSETQ. This CDR3 is CASSLASGSGNTIYF. CDR3 DNA: TGCGCCAGCAGCTTGGCCAGCGGCTCTGGAAACACCATATATTTT.

The chain joins TRBV7-2 to TRBJ2-4, with a tentative D call TRBD2 (6 bases). Germline assignment: CDR1 SGHTA and CDR2 FQGNSA. The V gene lost 3 bases and the J gene lost 0 bases, with 12 bases spanning the gap. CDR3 length: 16 residues. The CDR3 nucleotides read TGTGCCAGCAGCTTTGGAGGGAGTCTAGCCAAAAACATTCAGTACTTC. Encoded protein: CASSFGGSLAKNIQYF.

This clone was seen a single time. This chain connects TRBV5-1 to TRBJ2-1; 7 bases line up with TRBD2. This CDR3 comprises 17 residues. The germline CDR1 and CDR2 sequences are SGHRS and YFSETQ. Unmatched junction bases numbered 12, after V lost 4 bases and J lost 2 bases. CDR3 sequence: CASSAYRLAETYNEQFF. The CDR3 DNA sequence: TGCGCCAGCAGCGCGTATCGACTAGCTGAAACCTACAATGAGCAGTTCTTC.

J is TRBJ1-3 and V is TRBV6-5, with a tentative D call TRBD1 (6 bases). Trimming removed 0 bases at V and 3 bases at J, with 9 bases between. Germline V gives CDR1 MNHEY, CDR2 SVGAGI. The CDR3 sequence is 15 residues long. The CDR3: CASSYSSGVGNTIYF. The CDR3 coding sequence is TGTGCCAGCAGTTACTCGTCAGGGGTTGGAAACACCATATATTTT.

The chain employs TRBV30 and TRBJ1-2; 7 bases match TRBD1. V was clipped by 4 bases and J by 9 bases; unmatched bases: 8. The CDR3 has 12 residues. Germline V gene sequence: CDR1 GTSNPN, CDR2 SVGIG (reference sequence). The CDR3 sequence: CAWISPGGSYTF. Written as DNA, the CDR3 is TGTGCCTGGATCAGTCCAGGGGGAAGCTACACCTTC.

The V and J genes are TRBV27 and TRBJ1-3; D is unresolved. This CDR3 comprises 16 residues. V shed 4 bases and J shed 0 bases, with 13 bases lying between them. Germline values: CDR1 MNHEY, CDR2 SMNVEV (reference sequence). CDR3 coding DNA: TGTGCCAGCAGTTCTCATCGGGGTATCTCTGGAAACACCATATATTTT. This sequence encodes CASSSHRGISGNTIYF.

The chain uses TRBV10-3 and TRBJ1-1; 10 bases align to TRBD1. This CDR3 has 15 amino acids. The germline V gene encodes CDR1 ENHRY and CDR2 SYGVKD. The V gene end was trimmed by 6 bases and the J gene end by 3 bases; junction bases not matched to a gene: 7. CDR3 loop: CAIRPGTGVYTEAFF. In DNA form, the CDR3 reads TGTGCCATCAGGCCCGGGACAGGGGTGTACACTGAAGCTTTCTTT.

The chain links TRBV30 to TRBJ2-5, with unresolved D. V was clipped by 0 bases and J by 2 bases, with 16 bases between them. The CDR3 totals 16 residues. Germline V CDR1 and CDR2: GTSNPN, SVGIG (reference sequence). The CDR3 protein is CAWSVLSGFPQETQYF. DNA for the CDR3: TGTGCCTGGAGTGTGTTGTCGGGTTTCCCTCAAGAGACCCAGTACTTC. The full variable domain, in which reference TRBV30 and TRBJ2-5 provide the parts outside the CDR3, is SQTIHQWPATLVQPVGSPLSLECTVEGTSNPNLYWYRQAAGRGLQLLFYSVGIGQISSEVPQNLSASRPQDRQFILSSKKLLLSDSGFYLCAWSVLSGFPQETQYFGPGTRLLVL.

This chain links TRBV27 with TRBJ1-2; D gene unclear. Germline CDR1 reads MNHEY; CDR2 reads SMNVEV (reference sequence). The CDR3 sequence is 13 residues long. The V gene lost 1 base and the J gene lost 2 bases, with 5 bases spanning the gap. The CDR3 DNA reads TGTGCCAGCAGTTTATACATGAACTATGGCTACACCTTC. This translates into CASSLYMNYGYTF.

The chain combines TRBV5-4 with TRBJ1-2; 9 bases match TRBD1. Germline CDR1 reads SGHNT; CDR2 reads YYREEE (reference sequence). V dropped 4 bases and J dropped 6; count of bases not matched to a gene: 13. The CDR3 is made up of 16 amino acids. The CDR3 sequence: CASSPGQGLRRDGYTF. In DNA form, the CDR3 reads TGTGCCAGCAGCCCGGGACAGGGCCTTCGCCGGGATGGCTACACCTTC.

This chain links TRBV2 with TRBJ1-2; D remains ambiguous. Germline CDR1 SNHLY, CDR2 FYNNEI. V shed 7 bases and J shed 4 bases, with 13 bases lying between them. The CDR3 consists of 13 residues. CDR3 sequence: CASNRQVSYGYTF. The DNA for the CDR3 is TGTGCCAGCAACCGGCAGGTCAGCTATGGCTACACCTTC.